Following are 19 T cell receptor beta chains from one sample sequenced in a study of OX40 agonist ivuxolimab in advanced cancers. Sequenced by immunoSEQ multiplex PCR; TCRdb stores in-frame clones only, minus some. Of about 37,000 clones listed, around 83% are singletons. This specimen consisted of CD4+ or CD8+ T cells sorted from blood, obtained in a trial of the OX40 agonist ivuxolimab. The receptor set was obtained from an adult with an advanced solid tumor such as melanoma, head and neck, liver or kidney cancer.

The rearrangement uses TRBV5-1 and TRBJ1-5, with D possibly being TRBD1 (5 bases). V lost 0 bases and J 1 base, leaving 11 bases between the germline ends. The CDR3 has 16 amino acids. The V gene's germline CDR1 is SGHRS and CDR2 YFSETQ. CDR3 sequence (DNA): TGCGCCAGCAGCTTGGGGCAGGGAGCAAGCAATCAGCCCCAGCATTTT. Its translation: CASSLGQGASNQPQHF.

V and J are TRBV4-1 and TRBJ2-2; D perhaps matches TRBD1 (6 bases). The V end was cut by 4 bases, the J end by 4 bases, with 13 bases between. This CDR3 is 15 amino acids long. In germline, CDR1 is MGHRA, CDR2 YSYEKL. The CDR3 coding sequence is TGCGCCAGCAGCCGGATGCAAGGGGGCACCGGGGAGCTGTTTTTT. Its protein product is CASSRMQGGTGELFF.

The rearrangement uses TRBV27 and TRBJ2-7; no clear D. Germline values: CDR1 MNHEY, CDR2 SMNVEV (reference sequence). The germline V and J ends were trimmed by 6 bases and 2 bases, with 8 bases remaining between them. CDR3 length equals 12 residues. CDR3 sequence (DNA): TGTGCCAGCAGCTCCAGTACCTACGAGCAGTACTTC. Encoded protein: CASSSSTYEQYF.

The chain links TRBV7-9 to TRBJ2-1, with 11 bases fitting TRBD2. The CDR3 length is 15 residues. Germline CDR1 reads SEHNR; CDR2 reads FQNEAQ (reference sequence). The V gene end was trimmed by 5 bases and the J gene end by 5 bases; junction bases not matched to a gene: 5. The CDR3 sequence is CASSATSGGDNEQFF. In DNA, the CDR3 is TGTGCCAGCAGCGCCACTAGCGGGGGCGACAATGAGCAGTTCTTC.

For this clone: Other DNA sequences within the sample encode an identical CDR3. J is TRBJ1-1 and V is TRBV9; D unclear. The CDR3 sequence is 12 residues long. The V gene lost 0 bases and the J gene lost 5 bases, with 5 bases spanning the gap. CDR1 is SGDLS and CDR2 is YYNGEE in the germline V gene. CDR3 nucleotide sequence: TGTGCCAGCAGCGTAGGTGGGACTGAAGCTTTCTTT. Residues: CASSVGGTEAFF.

The rearrangement joins TRBV19 to TRBJ1-2, with a possible D match to TRBD1 (5 bases). The germline V gene encodes CDR1 LNHDA and CDR2 SQIVND (reference sequence). With 3 bases removed from V and 7 bases from J, the gap between germline ends came to 9 bases. This CDR3 region has 12 residues. The CDR3 reads CASSIGGGGYTF. Written as DNA, the CDR3 is TGTGCCAGTAGTATTGGGGGAGGTGGCTACACCTTC.

This chain uses TRBV7-9 with TRBJ2-1, with 7 bases matching TRBD1. Germline V CDR1 and CDR2: SEHNR, FQNEAQ (reference sequence). Trimming removed 2 bases from V and 4 bases from J; junction bases left unmatched: 17. The CDR3 runs to 19 residues. Here the CDR3 DNA reads TGTGCCAGCAGCTTAACCCCCATTGGGACAGAGCCAAGGTACAATGAGCAGTTCTTC. Encoded protein: CASSLTPIGTEPRYNEQFF. Full variable domain (outside the CDR3, taken from reference TRBV7-9 and TRBJ2-1): DTGVSQNPRHKITKRGQNVTFRCDPISEHNRLYWYRQTLGQGPEFLTYFQNEAQLEKSRLLSDRFSAERPKGSFSTLEIQRTEQGDSAMYLCASSLTPIGTEPRYNEQFFGPGTRLTVL.

V gene TRBV7-6 combines with J gene TRBJ2-3; TRBD2 matches at 10 bases. The V gene's germline CDR1 is SGHVS and CDR2 FNYEAQ. The ends lost 5 bases at V and 0 bases at J; junction bases unmatched: 17. The CDR3 is made up of 20 amino acids. The CDR3 region is CASSPSGGLAGVASTDTQYF. The DNA for the CDR3 is TGTGCCAGCAGCCCATCGGGAGGGCTAGCGGGGGTCGCTAGCACAGATACGCAGTATTTT. Supplemented by reference TRBV7-6 and TRBJ2-3, the full variable domain reads GAGVSQSPRYKVTKRGQDVALRCDPISGHVSLYWYRQALGQGPEFLTYFNYEAQQDKSGLPNDRFSAERPEGSISTLTIQRTEQRDSAMYRCASSPSGGLAGVASTDTQYFGPGTRLTVL.

The V and J genes are TRBV4-3 and TRBJ1-6, with D possibly TRBD1 on 5 matching bases. The CDR3 covers 13 residues. Germline lookup yields CDR1 LGHNA and CDR2 YSLEER. Trimming cost V 4 bases and J 10 bases, with 11 bases left between them. DNA for the CDR3: TGCGCCAGCAGCCCCGGGAGGGGATCACCCCTCCACTTT. It yields the protein CASSPGRGSPLHF.

The rearrangement links TRBV29-1 to TRBJ2-2; D is unclear. The CDR3 spans 14 residues. V lost 3 bases and J lost 0, with 8 bases in between. Germline V gives CDR1 SQVTM, CDR2 ANQGSEA. The CDR3 sequence is CSVDGRTNTGELFF. DNA of the CDR3: TGCAGCGTTGACGGCAGAACGAACACCGGGGAGCTGTTTTTT.

This clone was seen only a few times. The chain is built from TRBV6-5 and TRBJ2-3; the D gene could be TRBD1 or TRBD2 (6 bases each). Trimming removed 10 bases from V and 4 bases from J, with 15 bases in between. This CDR3 contains 13 residues. The germline CDR1 and CDR2 sequences are MNHEY and SVGAGI. CDR3 nucleotides: TGTGCCACCCGAGCTAGGGGGGCAGATACGCAGTATTTT. It yields the protein CATRARGADTQYF.

J is TRBJ2-6 and V is TRBV13; tentative D call: TRBD1 (6 bases). Trimming stripped 4 bases from V and 1 base from J, with 8 bases between. Germline V CDR1 and CDR2: PRHDT, FYEKMQ (reference sequence). The CDR3 covers 15 residues. For the CDR3, the DNA is TGTGCCAGCAGCTACACAGGGTCTGGGGCCAACGTCCTGACTTTC. Translation: CASSYTGSGANVLTF. Combining the CDR3 with reference TRBV13 and TRBJ2-6 gives the whole variable domain AAGVIQSPRHLIKEKRETATLKCYPIPRHDTVYWYQQGPGQDPQFLISFYEKMQSDKGSIPDRFSAQQFSDYHSELNMSSLELGDSALYFCASSYTGSGANVLTFGAGSRLTVL.

The chain employs TRBV9 and TRBJ1-6; the match to TRBD1 covers 7 bases. The CDR3 has 17 amino acids. Germline V gene sequence: CDR1 SGDLS, CDR2 YYNGEE. The junction had 15 bases not matched to a gene; V was cut back by 4 bases and J by 8 bases. The CDR3 DNA is TGTGCCAGCAGCTTAAATAGGGACAGCCGGTTGGATTCACCCCTCCACTTT. Its protein product is CASSLNRDSRLDSPLHF.

The chain uses TRBV19 and TRBJ2-7; D call uncertain. With 5 bases removed from V and 7 bases from J, the gap between germline ends came to 9 bases. This CDR3 has 11 residues. Looked up from germline, CDR1 is LNHDA and CDR2 is SQIVND (reference sequence). The DNA of the CDR3 is TGTGCCAGTAGTGTCTCGGGTGAGCAGTACTTC. Its translation: CASSVSGEQYF.

The chain is built from TRBV9 and TRBJ1-2; D not resolved. This CDR3 is built from 15 residues. The V and J ends lost 6 bases and 4 bases respectively, with 19 bases between them. Germline assignment: CDR1 SGDLS and CDR2 YYNGEE. CDR3 in amino acids: CASTPSSGASYGYTF. The CDR3 nucleotides read TGTGCCAGCACTCCTTCCAGCGGAGCGAGCTATGGCTACACCTTC.

This clone is classed as medium-sized. The V gene is TRBV21-1, the J gene TRBJ1-5; TRBD1 reflects the table's D call only, with no check against the DNA. TRBV21-1 is labeled a pseudogene. The CDR3 is made up of 17 amino acids. The CDR3 bases are TGTGCCAGCAGCAAAGCTACGACAGGTCAATTCAATCAGCCCCAGCATTTT. Protein sequence: CASSKATTGQFNQPQHF.

The chain carries TRBV4-2 and TRBJ2-2, with TRBD2 identical over 10 bases. V dropped 4 bases and J dropped 6; count of bases not matched to a gene: 5. CDR3 size: 15 residues. Germline CDR1 LGHNA, CDR2 YNFKEQ. The CDR3 reads CASSPPSGGAGELFF. As DNA, the CDR3 is TGTGCCAGCAGCCCTCCTAGCGGGGGTGCCGGGGAGCTGTTTTTT.

This chain connects TRBV28 to TRBJ1-6; D uncertain. The V end lost 3 bases, the J end lost 7 bases, and 10 bases lay between the germline ends. The CDR3 totals 14 residues. Germline V gene lookup returns CDR1 MDHEN and CDR2 SYDVKM. The CDR3 here is CASSFHSTNSPLHF. The CDR3, as DNA: TGTGCCAGCAGTTTCCACAGTACCAATTCACCCCTCCACTTT. The entire variable domain, with the rest obtained from reference TRBV28 and TRBJ1-6, is as follows: DVKVTQSSRYLVKRTGEKVFLECVQDMDHENMFWYRQDPGLGLRLIYFSYDVKMKEKGDIPEGYSVSREKKERFSLILESASTNQTSMYLCASSFHSTNSPLHFGNGTRLTVT.

V usage is TRBV19 and J usage is TRBJ2-7; 7 nucleotides line up with TRBD1. CDR3 length equals 13 residues. CDR1 LNHDA and CDR2 SQIVND come from the germline V gene (reference sequence). The junction had 6 bases not matched to a gene; V was cut back by 7 bases and J by 3 bases. The CDR3 DNA follows: TGTGCCAGTACCCCGACAGGGAGCTACGAGCAGTACTTC. Translation: CASTPTGSYEQYF.